This T cell receptor beta chain was recovered during a study of T cells in localized non-small cell lung cancer (dated by TCRdb to the early 2020s). About the full investigation: The study analyzed T cell repertoires of about 230 early-stage NSCLC patients, comparing tumors and uninvolved tumor-adjacent lungs. The cohort was made up of a few hundred treatment-naive NSCLC patients whose localized lung tumors had been resected. The mean age of the NSCLC patients was roughly 70 years, with 120 to 150 men and 100 to 110 women.

Paper-wide results and their limitations: Because multi-region tumor sequencing was not performed, intratumor heterogeneity could not be ruled out. Since the design was exploratory, TCR variables were selected using unadjusted p-values with no false-discovery rate correction. Uninvolved tumor-adjacent lung showed the highest T cell clonality, higher than tumor, which suggests more focused antigenic responses in the uninvolved tumor-adjacent lung. A median of 57 of the top 100 tumor clones were detected in paired uninvolved adjacent lung, and some 28 of these tumor clones were also found among the top 100 clones of the paired uninvolved adjacent lung. Longer overall survival was associated with higher blood T cell density, whereas shorter survival was associated with higher adjacent-lung clonality.

At diagnosis, tumor, uninvolved tumor-adjacent lung and peripheral blood were collected and then preserved as a mix of FFPE and fresh-frozen material. For TCR repertoire profiling, the blood samples were analyzed as peripheral blood mononuclear cells. In regard to this clone: Which antigen it targets is not known. Per-nucleotide qualities are absent, and no much larger clonotype sits a single base away.

The germline V gene encodes CDR1 SGHAT and CDR2 FQNNGV. Counted from cysteine to phenylalanine, this CDR3 has 16 amino acids. Only CDR3 DNA is held: 48 bases, read in frame from base 1. V is pared back by 0 bases and J by 4 bases, with 15 bases lying between the germline termini. The immunoSEQ Assay was used to sequence TCR beta CDR3 regions from DNA. In the source study's methods: T cell density was computed as TCR beta template counts normalized to usable DNA estimated by amplifying housekeeping genes. Richness was estimated using the preseqR package, with extrapolation to 400,000 templates for PBMC samples and to 120,000 templates for tissue samples. Clonality was defined as one minus Pielou's evenness. Differential abundance testing on productive amino-acid clonotypes, with a minimum total count of 5 and an alpha of 0.1, was used to identify tissue-enriched TCRs. The Jaccard Index and the Morisita Overlap Index were used to measure repertoire overlap between compartments. GLIPH grouped TCR beta CDR3s together with public tetramer-defined viral CDR3s, and a viral motif had to include at least three viral sequences and show V-gene enrichment. The source is immuneACCESS, and TCRdb retained only in-frame sequences with V and J called. Part of the clones is not carried over; for the studies checked, unresolved V genes explain less than half of this, and the remainder is unexplained. The V and J calls and the clone size are those of that table, but D and trimming were determined from the DNA. This sample gives 10,000 or so clones in total; 90% to 95% of them show up just once. Clones ranked in the top ten supply 7.5% of the sample.

The chain is encoded by TRBV11-2 joined to TRBJ1-1; TRBD1 might be the D gene, on 6 matching bases. This TCR derives from a woman aged 35-75 years with stage I squamous cell lung carcinoma. Here the sequenced sample was peripheral blood, taken before any cancer treatment. The DNA sequence is given as TGTGCCAGCAGCTTAGAAGCGGACACAGGGTTCACTGAAGCTTTCTTT. Its amino acids are CASSLEADTGFTEAFF. The CDR3 plus the reference TRBV11-2 and TRBJ1-1 genes for the other parts give the full variable domain: EAGVAQSPRYKIIEKRQSVAFWCNPISGHATLYWYQQILGQGPKLLIQFQNNGVVDDSQLPKDRFSAERLKGVDSTLKIQPAKLEDSAVYLCASSLEADTGFTEAFFGQGTRLTVV.